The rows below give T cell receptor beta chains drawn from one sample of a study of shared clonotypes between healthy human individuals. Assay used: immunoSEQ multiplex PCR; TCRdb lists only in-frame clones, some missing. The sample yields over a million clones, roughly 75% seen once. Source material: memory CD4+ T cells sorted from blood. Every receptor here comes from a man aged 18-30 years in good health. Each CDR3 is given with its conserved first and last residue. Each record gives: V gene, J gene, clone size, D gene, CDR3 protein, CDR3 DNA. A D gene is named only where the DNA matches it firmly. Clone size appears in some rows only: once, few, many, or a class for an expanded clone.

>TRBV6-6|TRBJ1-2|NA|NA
CASSYRGWHGYTF
TGTGCCAGCAGTTACAGGGGTTGGCATGGCTACACCTTC
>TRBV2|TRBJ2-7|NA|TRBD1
CASTRTGGYEQYF
TGTGCCAGCACGAGGACAGGGGGGTACGAGCAGTACTTC
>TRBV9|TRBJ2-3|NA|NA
CASRAGLGFTDTQYF
TGTGCCAGCCGTGCAGGCCTCGGTTTCACAGATACGCAGTATTTT
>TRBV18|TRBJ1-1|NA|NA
CASSLSSMSGGSNTEAFF
TGTGCCAGCTCCCTCTCGAGCATGTCCGGGGGGAGCAACACTGAAGCTTTCTTT
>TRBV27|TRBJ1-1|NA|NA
CASSFGGSGVSAGNTEAFF
TGTGCCAGCAGTTTTGGTGGGTCAGGAGTGTCCGCAGGGAACACTGAAGCTTTCTTT
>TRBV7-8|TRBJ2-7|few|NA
CASSLNPGTYEQYF
TGTGCCAGCAGCTTAAATCCGGGTACATACGAGCAGTACTTC
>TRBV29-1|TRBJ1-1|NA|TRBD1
CSARQGMNTEAFF
TGCAGCGCCCGACAGGGGATGAACACTGAAGCTTTCTTT
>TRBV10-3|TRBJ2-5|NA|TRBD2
CAISKGSGGAGETQYF
TGTGCCATCAGTAAGGGTAGCGGGGGGGCTGGAGAGACCCAGTACTTC
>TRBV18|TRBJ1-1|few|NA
CASSLYGTGANTEAFF
TGTGCCAGCTCACTCTACGGGACGGGGGCGAACACTGAAGCTTTCTTT
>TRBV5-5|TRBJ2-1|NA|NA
CASRTRLALYNEQFF
TGTGCCAGCAGGACGAGGCTAGCCCTATACAATGAGCAGTTCTTC
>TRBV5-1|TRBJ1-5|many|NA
CASSLESREGNQPQHF
TGCGCCAGCAGCTTGGAATCCCGGGAGGGCAATCAGCCCCAGCATTTT
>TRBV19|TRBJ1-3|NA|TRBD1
CASRRGRTGNTIYF
TGTGCCAGTCGGAGGGGGCGAACTGGAAACACCATATATTTT
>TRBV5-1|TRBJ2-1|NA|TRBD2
CASSLDAGVPYNEQFF
TGCGCCAGCAGCTTGGATGCGGGAGTACCCTACAATGAGCAGTTCTTC
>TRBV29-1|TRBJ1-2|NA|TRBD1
CSAVGTGVGNYGYTF
TGCAGCGCCGTCGGGACAGGGGTTGGTAACTATGGCTACACCTTC
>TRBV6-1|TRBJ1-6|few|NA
CASTGGLSNSPLHF
TGTGCCAGCACCGGGGGACTCTCAAATTCACCCCTCCACTTT
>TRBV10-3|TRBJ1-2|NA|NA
CAIRGGGRDPGYTF
TGTGCCATCAGGGGCGGGGGGCGCGATCCTGGCTACACCTTC